This T cell receptor (beta chain) emerged from a study of T-cell reconstitution after alpha-beta-depleted transplantation in children. General study results and limits: T-cell numbers and diversity, one year after transplant, stemmed largely from T cells that were newly produced. Diversity of TCRbeta at day 60 was high in some patients, arising from surviving recipient T cells and thymic progenitors. After transplant, at about two months, alpha-beta T cells were reportedly derived from several hundred expanded graft clones.

Germline V gene data show CDR1 as DFQATT and CDR2 as SNEGSKA (reference sequence). Trimming left V 5 bases short and J 5 bases short, with 16 bases between. This CDR3 spans 14 amino acids. Using unique molecular identifiers, the investigators prepared the TCRbeta library. TCRdb re-called the PCR reads with MiXCR, one entry per CDR3 protein. The table records 700,000 or so distinct CDR3 sequences, around 12% of them present only once. On this clonotype: Its matching antigen is unknown.

This TCR came from a girl between 2 and 10 years old with congenital amegakaryocytic thrombocytopenia, due to receive a stem cell transplant. V usage is TRBV20-1 and J usage is TRBJ2-1, with D perhaps matching TRBD2 (6 bases). Material: PBMCs, obtained before TCRalphabeta/CD19-depleted stem cell transplant. For the CDR3, the DNA is TGCAGTGCTGCCGGAGCTGAGCGGGACAATGAGCAGTTCTTC. Its translation is CSAAGAERDNEQFF.